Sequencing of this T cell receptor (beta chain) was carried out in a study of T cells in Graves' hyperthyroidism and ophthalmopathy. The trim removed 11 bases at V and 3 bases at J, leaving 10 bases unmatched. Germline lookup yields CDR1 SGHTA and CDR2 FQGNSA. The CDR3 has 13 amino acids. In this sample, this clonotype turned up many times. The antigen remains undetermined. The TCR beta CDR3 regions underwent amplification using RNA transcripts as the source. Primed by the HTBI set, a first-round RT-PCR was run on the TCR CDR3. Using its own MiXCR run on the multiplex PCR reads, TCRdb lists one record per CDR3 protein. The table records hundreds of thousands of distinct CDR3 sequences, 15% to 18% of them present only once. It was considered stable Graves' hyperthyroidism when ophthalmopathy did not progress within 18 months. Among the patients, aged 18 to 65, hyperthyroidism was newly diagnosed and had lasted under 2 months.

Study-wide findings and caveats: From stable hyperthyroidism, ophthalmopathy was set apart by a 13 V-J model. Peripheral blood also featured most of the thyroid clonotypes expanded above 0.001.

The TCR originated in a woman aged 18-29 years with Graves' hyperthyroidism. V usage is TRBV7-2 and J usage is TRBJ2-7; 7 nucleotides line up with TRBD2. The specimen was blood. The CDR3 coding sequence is TGTGCCTCCTGTCGGGCTAGCGGCTACGAGCAGTACTTC. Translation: CASCRASGYEQYF.